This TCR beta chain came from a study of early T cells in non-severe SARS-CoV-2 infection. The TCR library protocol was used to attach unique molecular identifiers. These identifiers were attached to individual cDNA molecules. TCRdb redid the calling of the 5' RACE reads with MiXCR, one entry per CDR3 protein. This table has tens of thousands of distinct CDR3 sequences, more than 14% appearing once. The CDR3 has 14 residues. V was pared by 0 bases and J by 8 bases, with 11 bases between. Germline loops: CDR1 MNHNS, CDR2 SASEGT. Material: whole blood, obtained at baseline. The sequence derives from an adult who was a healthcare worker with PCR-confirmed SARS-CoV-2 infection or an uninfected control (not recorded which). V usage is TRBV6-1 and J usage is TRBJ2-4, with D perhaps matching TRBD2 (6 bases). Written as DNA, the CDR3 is TGTGCCAGCAGTGAAGCGGGGGGTTTGGACATTCAGTACTTC. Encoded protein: CASSEAGGLDIQYF.